These 25 T cell receptor beta chains were all obtained from the same sample, sequenced in a study of long-term antiretroviral therapy in people with HIV (dated by TCRdb to 2021 to 2024). Sequencing of the TRB variable region was done with the immunoSEQ hsTCRB v3.0 assay at survey level resolution. The source is immuneACCESS, and TCRdb retained only in-frame sequences with V and J called. Part of the clones is not carried over; for the studies checked, unresolved V genes explain less than half of this, and the remainder is unexplained. Within this sample are about 25,000 clones, with roughly 76% of them counted one time only. The ten largest account for about 11% of the sample. Material: unsorted PBMCs, obtained 1.1 years before starting antiretroviral therapy. All receptors come from a woman in her forties with HIV.

This clone was seen a few times. The rearrangement uses TRBV11-3 and TRBJ2-3; D is unclear. Trimming pared 0 bases from V and 1 base from J, leaving 11 bases between. The V gene's germline CDR1 is SGHNT and CDR2 YENEEA. The CDR3 sequence is 16 residues long. The CDR3 DNA sequence: TGTGCCAGCAGCTTAGAGGGTATCGGCGGCACAGATACGCAGTATTTT. Translating it yields CASSLEGIGGTDTQYF.

The table lists this clone with a few counts. The chain uses TRBV29-1 and TRBJ1-2, with D unresolved. V shed 3 bases and J shed 13 bases, with 12 bases lying between them. Germline CDR1 is SQVTM and CDR2 is ANQGSEA. The CDR3 spans 10 residues. DNA for the CDR3: TGCAGCGTTGATTCGGAACGAGGCACCTTC. This codes for CSVDSERGTF.

This chain joins TRBV11-2 and TRBJ1-4; D is undetermined. Trimming stripped 2 bases from V and 8 bases from J, with 6 bases between. In germline, CDR1 is SGHAT, CDR2 FQNNGV. This CDR3 is built from 12 residues. The CDR3 sequence: CASSLQKEKLFF. The CDR3 nucleotides read TGTGCCAGCAGCTTACAAAAGGAAAAACTGTTTTTT. Complete variable domain (other parts from reference TRBV11-2 and TRBJ1-4): EAGVAQSPRYKIIEKRQSVAFWCNPISGHATLYWYQQILGQGPKLLIQFQNNGVVDDSQLPKDRFSAERLKGVDSTLKIQPAKLEDSAVYLCASSLQKEKLFFGSGTQLSVL.

This chain uses TRBV28 with TRBJ1-2, with 7 bases identical to TRBD1. The CDR3 has 13 amino acids. The V gene end was trimmed by 8 bases and the J gene end by 3 bases; junction bases not matched to a gene: 6. In germline, CDR1 is MDHEN, CDR2 SYDVKM. The CDR3 region is CASFDRDYYGYTF. CDR3 nucleotide sequence: TGTGCCAGCTTCGACAGGGACTACTATGGCTACACCTTC.

This rearrangement joins TRBV25-1 to TRBJ2-1; D gene ambiguous. This CDR3 contains 15 residues. The germline V gene has CDR1 MGHDK and CDR2 SYGVNS. V shed 3 bases and J shed 1 base, with 10 bases lying between them. CDR3 sequence (DNA): TGTGCCAGCAGTGATTCTGCGGTATCCTACAATGAGCAGTTCTTC. Translating gives CASSDSAVSYNEQFF. Based on the CDR3 plus reference TRBV25-1 and TRBJ2-1, the full variable domain is EADIYQTPRYLVIGTGKKITLECSQTMGHDKMYWYQQDPGMELHLIHYSYGVNSTEKGDLSSESTVSRIRTEHFPLTLESARPSHTSQYLCASSDSAVSYNEQFFGPGTRLTVL.

In nucleotides, the CDR3 is TGTGCCAGCAGCCCCAGGGGCCCGCTAGCGGGAGGAGATGAGCAGTTCTTC. This encodes CASSPRGPLAGGDEQFF. The chain employs TRBV7-9 and TRBJ2-1; TRBD2 agrees at 11 bases. With V trimmed by 5 bases and J by 8 bases, 14 bases remained unmatched. The CDR3 is 17 residues long. Per the germline V gene, CDR1 is SEHNR and CDR2 is FQNEAQ (reference sequence).

The chain is built from TRBV6-1 and TRBJ2-5; 12 nucleotides line up with TRBD2. The CDR3 is made up of 15 amino acids. CDR1 is MNHNS, CDR2 SASEGT, per germline. V shed 2 bases, J shed 2 bases, and the junction held 0 bases outside the gene matches. The CDR3 coding sequence is TGTGCCAGCAGTGAACTAGCGGGGGGGCAAGAGACCCAGTACTTC. Translating it yields CASSELAGGQETQYF.

The V and J genes are TRBV18 and TRBJ1-2; D perhaps matches TRBD1 (5 bases). CDR1 KGHSH and CDR2 LQKENI come from the germline V gene. This CDR3 spans 14 amino acids. Trimming pared 5 bases from V and 5 bases from J, leaving 15 bases between. In DNA, the CDR3 is TGTGCCAGCTCAGAGACAGCTATCTCTTATGGCTACACCTTC. Its translation: CASSETAISYGYTF.

V usage is TRBV6-1 and J usage is TRBJ1-2; D might be TRBD1 (6 bases). The CDR3 totals 11 residues. Germline CDR1 and CDR2: MNHNS and SASEGT. V lost 11 bases and J lost 2, with 9 bases in between. In DNA, the CDR3 is TGTGCCGGTCAGGGGAACTATGGCTACACCTTC. This sequence encodes CAGQGNYGYTF.

This rearrangement joins TRBV29-1 to TRBJ1-1; TRBD1 is a possible D gene (6 bases). The V end was cut by 5 bases, the J end by 0 bases, with 16 bases between. Germline V gene lookup returns CDR1 SQVTM and CDR2 ANQGSEA. The length of the CDR3 is 15 residues. The chain's CDR3 is CSVSGGPGVNTEAFF. In DNA form, the CDR3 reads TGCAGCGTTTCCGGGGGGCCGGGGGTGAACACTGAAGCTTTCTTT.

The genes are TRBV20-1 and TRBJ2-1, with D uncertain. Trimming removed 2 bases from V and 7 bases from J, with 6 bases in between. This CDR3 comprises 11 residues. Germline values: CDR1 DFQATT, CDR2 SNEGSKA (reference sequence). This chain's CDR3 is CSARRTNEQFF. For the CDR3, the DNA is TGCAGTGCTAGAAGGACGAATGAGCAGTTCTTC.

This CDR3 is CASSLGSNQPQHF. DNA of the CDR3: TGTGCCAGCAGTCTGGGGAGCAATCAGCCCCAGCATTTT. The chain uses TRBV2 and TRBJ1-5, with unresolved D. Germline CDR1 reads SNHLY; CDR2 reads FYNNEI. The CDR3 has 13 residues. Between the trimmed V and J ends, which lost 5 bases and 1 base, there was a span of 6 bases.

Details on this clone: The sample contains more than one DNA sequence encoding this CDR3. This chain connects TRBV18 to TRBJ1-5, with 8 bases fitting TRBD1. The CDR3 length is 15 residues. The V gene end was trimmed by 3 bases and the J gene end by 4 bases; junction bases not matched to a gene: 5. The germline CDR1 and CDR2 sequences are KGHSH and LQKENI. The DNA of the CDR3 is TGTGCCAGCTCACCCGACAGGGGTGGAAATCAGCCCCAGCATTTT. Its protein is CASSPDRGGNQPQHF.

The V call is TRBV14, the J call TRBJ2-6; D remains ambiguous. Trimming left V 1 base short and J 2 bases short, with 9 bases between. This CDR3 is 16 amino acids long. Germline CDR1 SGHDN, CDR2 FVKESK. Written as DNA, the CDR3 is TGTGCCAGCAGCCAAGTGAACATACCTGGGGCCAACGTCCTGACTTTC. Translated: CASSQVNIPGANVLTF. The full variable domain, its missing parts supplied by reference TRBV14 and TRBJ2-6, is EAGVTQFPSHSVIEKGQTVTLRCDPISGHDNLYWYRRVMGKEIKFLLHFVKESKQDESGMPNNRFLAERTGGTYSTLKVQPAELEDSGVYFCASSQVNIPGANVLTFGAGSRLTVL.

This clone appeared a few times. The rearrangement links TRBV30 to TRBJ1-2; TRBD1 is a possible D gene (5 bases). The germline CDR1 and CDR2 sequences are GTSNPN and SVGIG (reference sequence). The CDR3 consists of 14 residues. Trimming took off 3 bases at V and 4 bases at J, with 15 bases between the two ends. DNA of the CDR3: TGTGCCTGGAGCCGGCAGGGTTTAGGCTATGGCTACACCTTC. Protein: CAWSRQGLGYGYTF.

The genes are TRBV5-5 and TRBJ1-1; D ambiguous. V gave up 0 bases and J gave up 2 bases, with 8 bases separating them. There are 14 residues in the CDR3. Germline V gene data show CDR1 as SGHKS and CDR2 as YYEKEE (reference sequence). DNA for the CDR3: TGTGCCAGCAGCTTGGGCAACGGAAACACTGAAGCTTTCTTT. This translates into CASSLGNGNTEAFF.

This chain uses TRBV18 with TRBJ1-3; weak D call: TRBD1 (5 bases). Per the germline V gene, CDR1 is KGHSH and CDR2 is LQKENI. The CDR3 extends over 15 amino acids. With 3 bases removed from V and 3 bases from J, the gap between germline ends came to 12 bases. The CDR3 coding sequence is TGTGCCAGCTCACCTTCTCAGGGTAGTGGAAACACCATATATTTT. Translating gives CASSPSQGSGNTIYF.

This chain uses TRBV5-1 with TRBJ2-3, with D unresolved. Germline V lookup: CDR1 SGHRS, CDR2 YFSETQ. Trimming took off 0 bases at V and 4 bases at J, with 9 bases between the two ends. The CDR3 runs to 14 residues. The CDR3 sequence: CASSLVGYSDTQYF. The CDR3 bases are TGCGCCAGCAGCTTGGTGGGTTATTCAGATACGCAGTATTTT.

CDR3: CASSFRTANTEAFF. The CDR3, as DNA: TGTGCCAGTAGTTTCCGGACAGCGAACACTGAAGCTTTCTTT. V usage is TRBV19 and J usage is TRBJ1-1, with TRBD1 as a possible D gene (6 bases). The CDR3 totals 14 residues. Germline-derived CDR1 and CDR2 are LNHDA and SQIVND (reference sequence). V lost 5 bases and J 1 base, leaving 11 bases between the germline ends.

In this sample, this clone turned up once. CDR3 in amino acids: CASSSRSGDFTIKGGYTF. The CDR3 region has the DNA TGTGCCAGCAGCTCCAGGTCAGGGGACTTCACGATAAAAGGCGGCTACACCTTC. The chain joins TRBV21-1 to TRBJ1-2. TRBV21-1 constitutes a pseudogene. CDR3 size: 18 residues.

The rearrangement joins TRBV7-9 to TRBJ1-3, with a tentative D call TRBD1 (5 bases). Germline V gives CDR1 SEHNR, CDR2 FQNEAQ (reference sequence). The CDR3 spans 15 residues. The V end lost 2 bases, the J end lost 3 bases, and 11 bases lay between the germline ends. The CDR3 region has the DNA TGTGCCAGCAGCTTAACGTGGGGGGTTGGAAACACCATATATTTT. This codes for CASSLTWGVGNTIYF. Full variable domain (rest looked up from reference TRBV7-9 and TRBJ1-3): DTGVSQNPRHKITKRGQNVTFRCDPISEHNRLYWYRQTLGQGPEFLTYFQNEAQLEKSRLLSDRFSAERPKGSFSTLEIQRTEQGDSAMYLCASSLTWGVGNTIYFGEGSWLTVV.

This clone was found a few times. The chain employs TRBV5-1 and TRBJ2-7; 7 nucleotides line up with TRBD2. CDR1 SGHRS and CDR2 YFSETQ come from the germline V gene. The CDR3 contains 13 residues. Trimming cost V 2 bases and J 7 bases; bases outside gene matches: 6. This chain's CDR3 is CASSLETSDEQYF. The CDR3 DNA reads as TGCGCCAGCAGCTTAGAAACTAGCGATGAGCAGTACTTC.

This clone was counted a few times. The V and J genes are TRBV30 and TRBJ1-1; 8 bases map to TRBD1. The CDR3 runs 14 residues. V gave up 2 bases and J gave up 11 bases; unmatched junction bases: 13. Germline V gene data show CDR1 as GTSNPN and CDR2 as SVGIG (reference sequence). The CDR3 DNA is TGTGCCTGGAGTAAGACACAGGGGGTCGCCTGGGCTTTCTTT. It codes for CAWSKTQGVAWAFF.

V and J are TRBV9 and TRBJ1-2; possibly TRBD1 for D (6 bases). CDR1 and CDR2 (germline): SGDLS, YYNGEE. The CDR3 is made up of 15 amino acids. Trimming left V 4 bases short and J 3 bases short, with 16 bases between. The CDR3 loop is CASSFGGSGDYGYTF. In DNA, the CDR3 is TGTGCCAGCAGCTTCGGGGGCTCAGGCGACTATGGCTACACCTTC.

The J gene is TRBJ2-5, the V gene TRBV5-4; TRBD2 matches at 7 bases. Germline CDR1 is SGHNT and CDR2 is YYREEE (reference sequence). The CDR3 is made up of 12 amino acids. Unmatched junction bases numbered 2, after V lost 7 bases and J lost 2 bases. The CDR3 sequence: CASGRAQETQYF. The CDR3 DNA reads as TGTGCCAGCGGGAGGGCTCAAGAGACCCAGTACTTC.